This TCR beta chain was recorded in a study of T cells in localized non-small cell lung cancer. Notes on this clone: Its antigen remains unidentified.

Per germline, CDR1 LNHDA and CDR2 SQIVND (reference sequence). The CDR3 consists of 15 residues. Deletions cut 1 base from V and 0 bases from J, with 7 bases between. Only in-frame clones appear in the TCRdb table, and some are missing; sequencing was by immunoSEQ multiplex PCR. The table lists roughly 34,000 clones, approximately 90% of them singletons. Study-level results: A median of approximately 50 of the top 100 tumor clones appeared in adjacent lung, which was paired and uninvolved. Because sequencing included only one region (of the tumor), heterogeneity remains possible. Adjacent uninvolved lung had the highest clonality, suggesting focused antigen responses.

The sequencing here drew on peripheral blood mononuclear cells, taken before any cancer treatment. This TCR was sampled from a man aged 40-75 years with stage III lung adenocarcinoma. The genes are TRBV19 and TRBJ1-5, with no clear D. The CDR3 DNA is TGTGCCAGTAGTATAGCGGGTCATAGCAATCAGCCCCAGCATTTT. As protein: CASSIAGHSNQPQHF. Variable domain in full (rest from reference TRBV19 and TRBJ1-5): DGGITQSPKYLFRKEGQNVTLSCEQNLNHDAMYWYRQDPGQGLRLIYYSQIVNDFQKGDIAEGYSVSREKKESFPLTVTSAQKNPTAFYLCASSIAGHSNQPQHFGDGTRLSIL.